This TCR beta chain was recovered during a study of technical replicates of blood from a handful of donors. Only in-frame clones appear in the TCRdb table, and some are missing; sequencing was by immunoSEQ multiplex PCR. Among 65,000 to 85,000 clones, around 96% were seen once, and the ten largest hold about 0.2%. Germline V lookup: CDR1 SGHRS, CDR2 YFSETQ. V was pared by 6 bases and J by 8 bases, with 10 bases of the junction left unmatched. The CDR3 totals 14 residues. The sequencing input was T cells isolated from PBMCs. The rearrangement links TRBV5-1 to TRBJ1-2; TRBD1 matches at 10 bases. The clonotype comes from a human donor in good health. Here the CDR3 reads CASTRDRGHEGYTF. CDR3 in DNA: TGCGCCAGCACCCGTGACAGGGGGCATGAAGGCTACACCTTC.